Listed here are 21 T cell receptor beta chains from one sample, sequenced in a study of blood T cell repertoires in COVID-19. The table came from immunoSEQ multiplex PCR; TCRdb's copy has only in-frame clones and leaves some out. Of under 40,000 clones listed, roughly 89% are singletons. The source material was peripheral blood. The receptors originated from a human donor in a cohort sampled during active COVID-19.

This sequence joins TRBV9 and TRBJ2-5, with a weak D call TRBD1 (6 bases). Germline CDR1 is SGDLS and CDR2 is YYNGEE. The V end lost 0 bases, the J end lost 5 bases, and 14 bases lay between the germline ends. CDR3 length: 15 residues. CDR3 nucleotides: TGTGCCAGCAGCGTAGGGGGGCGGGCCCCCGAGACCCAGTACTTC. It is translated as CASSVGGRAPETQYF.

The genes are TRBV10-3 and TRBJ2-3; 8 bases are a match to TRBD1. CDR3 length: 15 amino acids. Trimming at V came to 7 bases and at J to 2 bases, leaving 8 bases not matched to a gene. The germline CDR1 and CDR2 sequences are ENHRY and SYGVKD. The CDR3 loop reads CAIKGQGRATDTQYF. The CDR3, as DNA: TGTGCCATCAAAGGACAGGGCCGAGCCACAGATACGCAGTATTTT.

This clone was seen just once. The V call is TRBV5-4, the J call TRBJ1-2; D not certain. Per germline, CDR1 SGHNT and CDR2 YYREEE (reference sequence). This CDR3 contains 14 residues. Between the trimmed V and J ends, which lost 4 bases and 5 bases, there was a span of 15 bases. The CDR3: CASSRESLGYGYTF. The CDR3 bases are TGTGCCAGCAGCCGGGAGTCTTTGGGGTATGGCTACACCTTC.

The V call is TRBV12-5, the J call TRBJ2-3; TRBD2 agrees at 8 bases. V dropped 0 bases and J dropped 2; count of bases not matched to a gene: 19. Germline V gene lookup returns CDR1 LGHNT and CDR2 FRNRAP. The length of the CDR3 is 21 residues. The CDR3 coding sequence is TGTGCTAGTGGTTTGGTACGGGGGGGGGACCCAGGGCCTCCTTTCACAGATACGCAGTATTTT. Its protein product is CASGLVRGGDPGPPFTDTQYF.

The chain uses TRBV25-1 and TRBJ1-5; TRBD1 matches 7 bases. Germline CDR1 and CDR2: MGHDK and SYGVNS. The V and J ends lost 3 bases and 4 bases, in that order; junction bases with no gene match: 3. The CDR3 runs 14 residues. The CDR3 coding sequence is TGTGCCAGCAGTGAGGGGACAGATAATCAGCCCCAGCATTTT. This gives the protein CASSEGTDNQPQHF.

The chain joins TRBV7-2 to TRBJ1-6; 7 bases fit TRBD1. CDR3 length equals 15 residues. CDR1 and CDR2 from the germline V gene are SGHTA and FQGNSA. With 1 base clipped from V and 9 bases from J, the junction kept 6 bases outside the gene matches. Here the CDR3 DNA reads TGTGCCAGCAGCTTAGTATTAGGGGGCGGTTCACCCCTCCACTTT. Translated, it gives CASSLVLGGGSPLHF.

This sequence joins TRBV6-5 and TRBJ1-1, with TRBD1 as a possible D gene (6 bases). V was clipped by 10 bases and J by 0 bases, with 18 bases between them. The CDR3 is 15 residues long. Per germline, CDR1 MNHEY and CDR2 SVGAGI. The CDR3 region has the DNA TGTGCCACCGGGCGGCAGGGGAACATGAACACTGAAGCTTTCTTT. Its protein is CATGRQGNMNTEAFF.

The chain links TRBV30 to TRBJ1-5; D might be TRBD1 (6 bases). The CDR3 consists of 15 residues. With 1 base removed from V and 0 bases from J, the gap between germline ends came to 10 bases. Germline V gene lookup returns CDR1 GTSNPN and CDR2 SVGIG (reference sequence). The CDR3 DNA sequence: TGTGCCTGGAGTGGACAGGCTTATAGCAATCAGCCCCAGCATTTT. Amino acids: CAWSGQAYSNQPQHF.

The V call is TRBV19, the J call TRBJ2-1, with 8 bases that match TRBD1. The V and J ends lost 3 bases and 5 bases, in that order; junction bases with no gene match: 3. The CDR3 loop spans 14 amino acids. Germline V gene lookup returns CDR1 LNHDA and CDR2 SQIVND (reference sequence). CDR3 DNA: TGTGCCAGTAGTATCGGACAGGGAAACAATGAGCAGTTCTTC. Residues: CASSIGQGNNEQFF.

Here the CDR3 DNA reads TGTGCCAGCAGTTTGGGTAGGGGTACAACTAATGAAAAACTGTTTTTT. Protein: CASSLGRGTTNEKLFF. The chain couples TRBV28 to TRBJ1-4; TRBD1 is a possible D gene (5 bases). CDR3 size: 16 residues. Germline V CDR1 and CDR2: MDHEN, SYDVKM. The germline V and J ends were trimmed by 3 bases and 0 bases, with 11 bases remaining between them.

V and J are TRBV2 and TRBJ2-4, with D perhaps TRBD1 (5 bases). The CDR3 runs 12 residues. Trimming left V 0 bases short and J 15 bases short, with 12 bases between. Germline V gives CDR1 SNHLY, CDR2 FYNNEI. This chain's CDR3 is CASSEARVMWYF. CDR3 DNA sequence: TGTGCCAGCAGTGAAGCCAGGGTTATGTGGTACTTC.

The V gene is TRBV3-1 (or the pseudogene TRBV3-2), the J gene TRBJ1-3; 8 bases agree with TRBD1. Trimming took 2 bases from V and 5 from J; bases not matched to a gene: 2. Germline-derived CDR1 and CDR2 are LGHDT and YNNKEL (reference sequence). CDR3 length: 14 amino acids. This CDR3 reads CASSQPGGRNTIYF. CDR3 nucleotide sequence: TGTGCCAGCAGCCAACCAGGGGGCAGAAACACCATATATTTT.

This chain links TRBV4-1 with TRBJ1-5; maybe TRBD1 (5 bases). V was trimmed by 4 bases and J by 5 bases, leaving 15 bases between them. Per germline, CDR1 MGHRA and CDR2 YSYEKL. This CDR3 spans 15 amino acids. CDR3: CASSRTQGGDQPQHF. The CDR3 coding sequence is TGCGCCAGCAGCCGGACCCAGGGAGGGGATCAGCCCCAGCATTTT.

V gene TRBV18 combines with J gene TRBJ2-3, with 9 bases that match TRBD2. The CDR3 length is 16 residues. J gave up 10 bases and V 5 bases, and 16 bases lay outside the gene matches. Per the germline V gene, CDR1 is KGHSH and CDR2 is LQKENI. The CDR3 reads CASSETSGAPVSAQYF. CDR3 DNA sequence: TGTGCCAGCTCAGAGACTAGCGGCGCACCGGTTTCGGCGCAGTATTTT.

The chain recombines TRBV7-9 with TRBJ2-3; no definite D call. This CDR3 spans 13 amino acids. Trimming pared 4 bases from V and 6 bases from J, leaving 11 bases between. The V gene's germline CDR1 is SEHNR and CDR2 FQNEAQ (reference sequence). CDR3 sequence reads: CASSSRQADTQYF. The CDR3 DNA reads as TGTGCCAGCAGCTCAAGGCAGGCGGATACGCAGTATTTT.

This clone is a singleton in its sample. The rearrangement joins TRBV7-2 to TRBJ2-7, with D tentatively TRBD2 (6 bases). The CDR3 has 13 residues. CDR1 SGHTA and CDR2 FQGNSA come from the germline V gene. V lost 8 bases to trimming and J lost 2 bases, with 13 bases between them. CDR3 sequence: CASRRREPYEQYF. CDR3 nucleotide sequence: TGTGCCAGCCGCCGCCGGGAGCCCTACGAGCAGTACTTC.

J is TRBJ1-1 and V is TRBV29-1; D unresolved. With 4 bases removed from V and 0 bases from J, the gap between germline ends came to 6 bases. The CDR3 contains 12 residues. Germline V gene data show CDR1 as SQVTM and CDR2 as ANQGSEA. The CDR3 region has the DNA TGCAGCGTTGTCCGAGTGAACACTGAAGCTTTCTTT. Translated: CSVVRVNTEAFF.

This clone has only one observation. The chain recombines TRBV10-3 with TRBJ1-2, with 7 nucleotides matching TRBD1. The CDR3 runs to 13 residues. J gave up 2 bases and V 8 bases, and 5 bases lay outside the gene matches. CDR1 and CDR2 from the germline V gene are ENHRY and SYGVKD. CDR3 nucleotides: TGTGCCATCGGCGGACAGGCGAACTATGGCTACACCTTC. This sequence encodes CAIGGQANYGYTF.

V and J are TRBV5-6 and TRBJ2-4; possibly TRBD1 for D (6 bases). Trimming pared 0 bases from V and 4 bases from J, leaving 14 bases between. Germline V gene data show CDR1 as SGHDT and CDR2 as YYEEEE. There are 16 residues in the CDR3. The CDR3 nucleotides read TGTGCCAGCAGCTTGGTAGGGGGATCTATGAAAAACATTCAGTACTTC. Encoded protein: CASSLVGGSMKNIQYF.

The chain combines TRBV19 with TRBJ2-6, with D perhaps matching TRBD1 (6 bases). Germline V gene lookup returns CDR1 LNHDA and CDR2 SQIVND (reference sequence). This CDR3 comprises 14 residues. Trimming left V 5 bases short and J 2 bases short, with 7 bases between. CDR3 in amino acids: CASSSGAGANVLTF. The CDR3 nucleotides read TGTGCCAGTAGTTCAGGGGCTGGGGCCAACGTCCTGACTTTC.

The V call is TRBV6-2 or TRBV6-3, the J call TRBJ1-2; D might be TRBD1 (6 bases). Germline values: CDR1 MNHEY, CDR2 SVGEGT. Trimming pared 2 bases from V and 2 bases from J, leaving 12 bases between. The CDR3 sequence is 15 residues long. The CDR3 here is CASSYGQLMNYGYTF. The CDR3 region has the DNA TGTGCCAGCAGTTACGGACAGTTGATGAACTATGGCTACACCTTC.